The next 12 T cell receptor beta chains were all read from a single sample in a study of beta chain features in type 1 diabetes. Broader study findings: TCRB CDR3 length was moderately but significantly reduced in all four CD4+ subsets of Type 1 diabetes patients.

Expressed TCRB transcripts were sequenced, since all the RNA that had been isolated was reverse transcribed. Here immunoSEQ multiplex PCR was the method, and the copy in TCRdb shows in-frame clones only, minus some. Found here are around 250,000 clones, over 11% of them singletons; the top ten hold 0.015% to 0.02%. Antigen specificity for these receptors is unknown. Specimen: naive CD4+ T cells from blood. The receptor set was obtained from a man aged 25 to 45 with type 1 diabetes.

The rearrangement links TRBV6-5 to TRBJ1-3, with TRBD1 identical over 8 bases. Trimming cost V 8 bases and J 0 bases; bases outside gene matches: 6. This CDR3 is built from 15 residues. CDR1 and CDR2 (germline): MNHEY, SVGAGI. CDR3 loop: CASYRGTGSGNTIYF. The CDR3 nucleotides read TGTGCCAGCTATCGGGGGACAGGCTCTGGAAACACCATATATTTT.

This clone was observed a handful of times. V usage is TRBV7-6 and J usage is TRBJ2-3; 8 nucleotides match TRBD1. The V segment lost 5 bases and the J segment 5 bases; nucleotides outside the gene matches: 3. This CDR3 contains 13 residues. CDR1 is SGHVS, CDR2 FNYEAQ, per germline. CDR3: CASSQGAGDTQYF. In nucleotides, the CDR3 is TGTGCCAGCAGCCAGGGGGCTGGAGATACGCAGTATTTT.

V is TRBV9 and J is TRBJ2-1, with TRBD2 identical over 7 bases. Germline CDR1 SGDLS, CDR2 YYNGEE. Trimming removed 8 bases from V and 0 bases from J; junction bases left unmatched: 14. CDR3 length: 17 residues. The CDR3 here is CARLHLCGSSSYNEQFF. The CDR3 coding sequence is TGTGCCAGACTACATTTATGCGGGAGTAGCTCCTACAATGAGCAGTTCTTC.

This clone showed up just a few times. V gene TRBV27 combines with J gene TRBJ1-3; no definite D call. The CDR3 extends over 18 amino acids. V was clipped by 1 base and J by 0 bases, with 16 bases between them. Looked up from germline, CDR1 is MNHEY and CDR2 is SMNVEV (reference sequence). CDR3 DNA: TGTGCCAGCAGTTTATACCCCTCGGCCGGGTTCTCTGGAAACACCATATATTTT. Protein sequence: CASSLYPSAGFSGNTIYF.

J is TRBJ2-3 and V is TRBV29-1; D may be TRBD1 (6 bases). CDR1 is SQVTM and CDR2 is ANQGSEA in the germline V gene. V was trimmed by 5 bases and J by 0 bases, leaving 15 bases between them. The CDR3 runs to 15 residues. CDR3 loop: CSVPDSRRSTDTQYF. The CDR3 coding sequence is TGCAGCGTTCCGGACAGCCGGCGTAGCACAGATACGCAGTATTTT.

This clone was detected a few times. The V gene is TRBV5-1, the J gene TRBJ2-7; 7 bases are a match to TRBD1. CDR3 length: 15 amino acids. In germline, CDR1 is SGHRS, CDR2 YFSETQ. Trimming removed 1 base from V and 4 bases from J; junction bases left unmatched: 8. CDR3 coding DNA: TGCGCCAGCAGCTTGACAGGACAGGTGGGATACGAGCAGTACTTC. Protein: CASSLTGQVGYEQYF.

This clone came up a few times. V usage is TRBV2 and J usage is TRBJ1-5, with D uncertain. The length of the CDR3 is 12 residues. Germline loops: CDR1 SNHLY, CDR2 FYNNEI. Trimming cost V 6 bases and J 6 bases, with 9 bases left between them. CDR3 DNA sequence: TGTGCCAGCAGCCCGGAGGGTCAGCCCCAGCATTTT. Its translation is CASSPEGQPQHF.

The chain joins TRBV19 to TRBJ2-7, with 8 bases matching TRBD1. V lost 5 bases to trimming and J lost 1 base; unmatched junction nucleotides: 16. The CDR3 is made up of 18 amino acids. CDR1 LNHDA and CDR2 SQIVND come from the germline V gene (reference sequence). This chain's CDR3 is CASSPQGGGGLTSYEQYF. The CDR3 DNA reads TGTGCCAGTAGTCCACAGGGGGGAGGAGGACTAACGTCCTACGAGCAGTACTTC.

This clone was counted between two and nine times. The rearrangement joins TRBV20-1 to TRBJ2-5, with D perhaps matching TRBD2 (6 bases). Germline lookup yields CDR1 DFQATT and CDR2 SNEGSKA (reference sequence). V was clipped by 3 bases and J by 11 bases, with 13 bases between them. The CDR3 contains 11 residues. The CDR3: CSASGGTSQYF. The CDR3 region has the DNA TGCAGTGCTAGCGGCGGGACGTCTCAGTACTTC.

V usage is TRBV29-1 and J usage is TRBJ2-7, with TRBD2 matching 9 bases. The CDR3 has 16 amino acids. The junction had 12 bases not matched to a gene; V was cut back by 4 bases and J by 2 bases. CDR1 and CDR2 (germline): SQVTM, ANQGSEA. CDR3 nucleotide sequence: TGCAGCGTTGTAAGGGGTATAGCGGGAGAGACCTACGAGCAGTACTTC. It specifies CSVVRGIAGETYEQYF.

The CDR3 is CASSQGNQGPTNEKLFF. CDR3 sequence (DNA): TGTGCCAGCAGCCAAGGGAATCAGGGGCCTACTAATGAAAAACTGTTTTTT. V usage is TRBV14 and J usage is TRBJ1-4, with D tentatively TRBD1 (6 bases). The CDR3 runs 17 residues. V was shortened by 1 base and J by 2 bases, with 14 bases between the two germline ends. Germline V gene data show CDR1 as SGHDN and CDR2 as FVKESK.

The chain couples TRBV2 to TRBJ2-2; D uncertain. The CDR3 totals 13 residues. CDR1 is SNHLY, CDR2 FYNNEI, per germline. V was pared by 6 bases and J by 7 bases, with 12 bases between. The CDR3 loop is CASRQFDGGELFF. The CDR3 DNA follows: TGTGCCAGCAGACAATTCGATGGCGGGGAGCTGTTTTTT.